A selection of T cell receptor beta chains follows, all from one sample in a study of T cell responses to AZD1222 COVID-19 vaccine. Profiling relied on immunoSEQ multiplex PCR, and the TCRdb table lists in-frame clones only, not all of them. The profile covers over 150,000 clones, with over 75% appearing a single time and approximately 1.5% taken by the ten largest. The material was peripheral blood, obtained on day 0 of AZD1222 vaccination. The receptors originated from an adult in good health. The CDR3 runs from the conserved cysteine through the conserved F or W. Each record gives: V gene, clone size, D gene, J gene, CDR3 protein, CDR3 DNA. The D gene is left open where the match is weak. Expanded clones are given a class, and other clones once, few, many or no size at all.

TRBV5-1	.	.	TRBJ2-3	CASSFQGNTDTQYF	TGCGCCAGCAGCTTTCAAGGGAACACAGATACGCAGTATTTT
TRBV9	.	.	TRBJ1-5	CASSEGVVGNQPQHF	TGTGCCAGCAGCGAGGGGGTTGTTGGGAATCAGCCCCAGCATTTT
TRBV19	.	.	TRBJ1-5	CASSMTPDSNQPQHF	TGTGCCAGTAGTATGACTCCTGATAGCAATCAGCCCCAGCATTTT
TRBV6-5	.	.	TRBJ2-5	CASSYWKGRETQYF	TGTGCCAGCAGTTACTGGAAGGGGAGGGAGACCCAGTACTTC
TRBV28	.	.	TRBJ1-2	CASSFYTALQRAHYGYTF	TGTGCCAGCAGTTTTTATACAGCCCTACAACGCGCGCACTATGGCTACACCTTC
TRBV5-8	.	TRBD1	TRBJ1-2	CASSATGKYGYTF	TGTGCCAGCAGCGCGACAGGGAAGTATGGCTACACCTTC
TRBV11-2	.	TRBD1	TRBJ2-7	CASSWDRDSQYF	TGTGCCAGCAGCTGGGACAGGGATTCCCAGTACTTC
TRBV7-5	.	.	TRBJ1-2	CARSSTFTGTGGTSYTF	TGTGCCAGAAGCTCTACCTTCACCGGGACAGGGGGCACGAGCTACACCTTC
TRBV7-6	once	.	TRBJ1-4	CASSLGPGRTSDEKLFF	TGTGCCAGCAGCTTAGGACCGGGACGGACCTCTGATGAAAAACTGTTTTTT
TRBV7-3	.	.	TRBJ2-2	CASSLERTGELFF	TGTGCCAGCAGCTTAGAGAGGACCGGGGAGCTGTTTTTT
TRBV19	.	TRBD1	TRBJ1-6	CASSTTGGAKSPLHF	TGTGCCAGTAGTACGACAGGGGGCGCAAAATCACCCCTCCACTTT
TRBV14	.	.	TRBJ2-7	CASSRGQAYEQYF	TGTGCCAGCAGCCGAGGACAAGCCTACGAGCAGTACTTC
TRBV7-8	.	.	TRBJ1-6	CASSLDGWGNSPLHF	TGTGCCAGCAGCTTAGATGGGTGGGGGAATTCACCCCTCCACTTT
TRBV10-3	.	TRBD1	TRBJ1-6	CATSRGQDSPLHF	TGTGCCACCTCCAGGGGGCAGGATTCACCCCTCCACTTT
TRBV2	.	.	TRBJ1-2	CASRANYGYTF	TGTGCCAGCCGGGCTAACTATGGCTACACCTTC
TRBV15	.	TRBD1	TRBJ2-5	CATSGTVRETQYF	TGTGCCACCAGCGGGACAGTGCGGGAGACCCAGTACTTC
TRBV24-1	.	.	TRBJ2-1	CATSDPRGGVVNEQFF	TGTGCCACCAGTGACCCGAGGGGGGGGGTGGTTAATGAGCAGTTCTTC